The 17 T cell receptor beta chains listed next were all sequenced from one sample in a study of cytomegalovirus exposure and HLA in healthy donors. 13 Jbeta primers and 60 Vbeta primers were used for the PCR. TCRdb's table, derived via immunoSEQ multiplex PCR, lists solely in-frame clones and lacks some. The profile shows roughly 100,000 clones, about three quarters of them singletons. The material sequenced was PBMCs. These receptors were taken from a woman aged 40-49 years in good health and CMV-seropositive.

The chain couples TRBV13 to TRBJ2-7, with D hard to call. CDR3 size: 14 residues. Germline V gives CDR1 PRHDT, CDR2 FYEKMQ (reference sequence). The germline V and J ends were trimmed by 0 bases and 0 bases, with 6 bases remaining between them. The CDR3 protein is CASSLGSSSYEQYF. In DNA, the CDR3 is TGTGCCAGCAGCTTAGGGTCGAGCTCCTACGAGCAGTACTTC.

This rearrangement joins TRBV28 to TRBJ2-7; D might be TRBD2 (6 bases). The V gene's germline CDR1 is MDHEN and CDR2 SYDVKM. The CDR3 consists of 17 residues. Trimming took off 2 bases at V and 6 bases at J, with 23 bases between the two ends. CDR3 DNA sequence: TGTGCCAGCAGTTTAGCCCCTCCCCTCCGGGAGAGGAGCGAGCAGTACTTC. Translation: CASSLAPPLRERSEQYF.

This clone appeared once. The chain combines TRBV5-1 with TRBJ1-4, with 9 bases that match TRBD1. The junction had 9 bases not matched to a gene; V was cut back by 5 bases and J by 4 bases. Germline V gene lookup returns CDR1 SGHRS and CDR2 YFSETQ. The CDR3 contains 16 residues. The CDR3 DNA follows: TGCGCCAGCAGTACCGGGACAGGGCCCTATAATGAAAAACTGTTTTTT. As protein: CASSTGTGPYNEKLFF.

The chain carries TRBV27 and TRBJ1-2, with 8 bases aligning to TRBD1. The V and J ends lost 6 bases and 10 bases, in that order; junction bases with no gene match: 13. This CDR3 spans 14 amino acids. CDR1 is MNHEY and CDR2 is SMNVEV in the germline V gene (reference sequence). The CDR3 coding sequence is TGTGCCAGCAGAATTCGGACAGGGATGGGCTACTACACCTTC. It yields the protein CASRIRTGMGYYTF.

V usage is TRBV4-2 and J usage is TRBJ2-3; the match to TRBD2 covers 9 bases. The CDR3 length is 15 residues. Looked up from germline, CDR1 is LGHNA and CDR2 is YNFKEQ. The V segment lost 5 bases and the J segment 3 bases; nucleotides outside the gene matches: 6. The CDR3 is CASSTSGFSTDTQYF. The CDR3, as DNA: TGTGCCAGCAGCACTAGCGGGTTCTCGACAGATACGCAGTATTTT.

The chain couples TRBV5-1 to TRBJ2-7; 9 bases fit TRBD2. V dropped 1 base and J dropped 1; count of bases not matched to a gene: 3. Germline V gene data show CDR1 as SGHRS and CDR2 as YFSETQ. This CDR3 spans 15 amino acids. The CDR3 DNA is TGCGCCAGCAGCTTGTTCCTAGCGGGGTCCTACGAGCAGTACTTC. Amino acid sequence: CASSLFLAGSYEQYF. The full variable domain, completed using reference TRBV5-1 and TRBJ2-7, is KAGVTQTPRYLIKTRGQQVTLSCSPISGHRSVSWYQQTPGQGLQFLFEYFSETQRNKGNFPGRFSGRQFSNSRSEMNVSTLELGDSALYLCASSLFLAGSYEQYFGPGTRLTVT.

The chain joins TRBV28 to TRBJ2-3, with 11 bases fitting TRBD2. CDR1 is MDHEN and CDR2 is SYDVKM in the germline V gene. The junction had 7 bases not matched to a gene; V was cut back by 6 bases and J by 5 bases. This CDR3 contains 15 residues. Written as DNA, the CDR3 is TGTGCCAGCAGCATAGCGGGAGGGCAAGGAGATACGCAGTATTTT. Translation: CASSIAGGQGDTQYF.

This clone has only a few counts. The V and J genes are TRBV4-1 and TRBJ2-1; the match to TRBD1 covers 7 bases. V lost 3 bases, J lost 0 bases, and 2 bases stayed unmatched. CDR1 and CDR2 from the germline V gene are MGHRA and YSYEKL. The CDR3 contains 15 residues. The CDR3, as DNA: TGCGCCAGCAGCCAGGACAGGAGCTCCTACAATGAGCAGTTCTTC. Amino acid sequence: CASSQDRSSYNEQFF.

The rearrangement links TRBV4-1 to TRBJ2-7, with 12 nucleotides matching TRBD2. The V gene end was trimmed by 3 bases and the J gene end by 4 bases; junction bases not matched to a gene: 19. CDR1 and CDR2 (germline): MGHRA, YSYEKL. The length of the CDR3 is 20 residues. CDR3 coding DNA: TGCGCCAGCAGCCAGATTCCGACTAGCGGGGGCCCTCACTTTTATTACGAGCAGTACTTC. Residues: CASSQIPTSGGPHFYYEQYF.

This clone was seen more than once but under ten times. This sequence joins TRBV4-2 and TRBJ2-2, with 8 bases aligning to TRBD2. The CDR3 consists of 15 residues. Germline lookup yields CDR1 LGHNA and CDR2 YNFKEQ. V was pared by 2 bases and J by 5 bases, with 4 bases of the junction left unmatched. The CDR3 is CASSQSGGRTGELFF. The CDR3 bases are TGTGCCAGCAGCCAATCGGGGGGGCGTACCGGGGAGCTGTTTTTT.

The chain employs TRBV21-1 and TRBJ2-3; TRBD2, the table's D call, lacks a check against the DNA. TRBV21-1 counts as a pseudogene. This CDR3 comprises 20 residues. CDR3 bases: TGTGCCAGCAGCAGCAAAGGGGCGGACCCAGCGGGAGCGGGCACAGATACGCAGTATTTT. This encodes CASSSKGADPAGAGTDTQYF.

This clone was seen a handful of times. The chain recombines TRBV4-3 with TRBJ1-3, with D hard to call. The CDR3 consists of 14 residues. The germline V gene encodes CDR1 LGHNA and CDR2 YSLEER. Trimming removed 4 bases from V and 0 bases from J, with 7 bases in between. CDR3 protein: CASSLGNSGNTIYF. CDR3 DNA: TGCGCCAGCAGCCTCGGGAACTCTGGAAACACCATATATTTT.

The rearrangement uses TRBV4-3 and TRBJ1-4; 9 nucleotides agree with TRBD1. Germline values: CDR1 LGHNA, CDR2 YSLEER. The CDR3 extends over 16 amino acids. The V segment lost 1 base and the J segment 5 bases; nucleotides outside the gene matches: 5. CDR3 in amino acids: CASSQVRGTGNEKLFF. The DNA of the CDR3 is TGCGCCAGCAGCCAAGTCAGGGGGACAGGGAATGAAAAACTGTTTTTT.

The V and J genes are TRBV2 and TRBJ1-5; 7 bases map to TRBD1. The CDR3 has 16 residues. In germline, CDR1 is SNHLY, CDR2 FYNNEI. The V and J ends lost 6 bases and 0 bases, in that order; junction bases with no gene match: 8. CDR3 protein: CASSSDRDDSNQPQHF. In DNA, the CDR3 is TGTGCCAGCAGCAGCGACAGGGACGATAGCAATCAGCCCCAGCATTTT.

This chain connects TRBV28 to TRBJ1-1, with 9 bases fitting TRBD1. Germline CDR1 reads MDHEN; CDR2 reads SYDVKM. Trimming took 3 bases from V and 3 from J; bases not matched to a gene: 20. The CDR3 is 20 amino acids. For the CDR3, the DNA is TGTGCCAGCAGTTTCCCCACTAACTTCGGGACAGGGTTTTATCACACTGAAGCTTTCTTT. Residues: CASSFPTNFGTGFYHTEAFF.

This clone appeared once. CDR3 nucleotide sequence: TGTGCCAGCTCACCAGGAGGGACCTACAATGAGCAGTTCTTC. It specifies CASSPGGTYNEQFF. V is TRBV18 and J is TRBJ2-1; a weak D match, TRBD2 (6 bases). V was trimmed by 2 bases and J by 2 bases, leaving 7 bases between them. Germline loops: CDR1 KGHSH, CDR2 LQKENI. This CDR3 spans 14 amino acids. The whole variable domain, remainder taken from reference TRBV18 and TRBJ2-1, is NAGVMQNPRHLVRRRGQEARLRCSPMKGHSHVYWYRQLPEEGLKFMVYLQKENIIDESGMPKERFSAEFPKEGPSILRIQQVVRGDSAAYFCASSPGGTYNEQFFGPGTRLTVL.

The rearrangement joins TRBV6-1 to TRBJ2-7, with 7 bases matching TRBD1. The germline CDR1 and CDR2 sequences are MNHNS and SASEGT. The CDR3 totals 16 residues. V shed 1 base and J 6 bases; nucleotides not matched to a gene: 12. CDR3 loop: CASSEVRQGFLSEQYF. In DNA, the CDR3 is TGTGCCAGCAGTGAAGTCCGACAGGGTTTTTTAAGCGAGCAGTACTTC.